This T cell receptor beta chain is drawn from a study of blood T cell repertoires in COVID-19. About the study: Collection of acute and convalescent COVID-19 samples took place in the United States, Italy and Spain. PBMCs, B-cell-depleted T cells, or T cells were the source of the cDNA or gDNA that made up the material.

Authors' analysis steps: Amplification of reference gene primers provided the estimated nucleated cell counts. Method: immunoSEQ multiplex PCR; TCRdb's copy keeps in-frame clones and lacks some. V and J calls and clone size come straight from that table; D and trimming were deduced from the DNA. The sample shows 130,000 to 150,000 clones, roughly 79% of them seen only once. The CDR3 sequence is 19 residues long. CDR1 MDHEN and CDR2 SYDVKM come from the germline V gene. Losses at the gene ends were 5 bases for V and 3 bases for J; bases not matched to a gene: 14. This clone was counted a few times. The specimen was peripheral blood. The chain recombines TRBV28 with TRBJ2-4, with 12 bases identical to TRBD2. This clonotype originated in a woman aged 60 to 75 with acute or convalescent COVID-19. The DNA for the CDR3 is TGTGCCAGCAGTCCCGTGGTGACTAGCGGGAGAGGAAGCAAAAACATTCAGTACTTC. It encodes CASSPVVTSGRGSKNIQYF.